These 3 T cell receptor beta chains were all obtained from the same sample, sequenced in a study of blood T cell repertoires in COVID-19. This table comes from immunoSEQ multiplex PCR, and its TCRdb copy is limited to in-frame clones, with some not included. Of around 250,000 clones in the sample, around four fifths were seen once. Sequenced input: peripheral blood. The receptors were gathered from a man aged 40-49 years with active or convalescent COVID-19.

CDR3 nucleotides: TGCGCCAGCAGTCATTTAATTAAACAGGGGGCACCCTCTGGGGCCAACGTCCTGACTTTC. Protein product: CASSHLIKQGAPSGANVLTF. V and J are TRBV23-1 and TRBJ2-6; TRBD1 aligns across 9 bases. TRBV23-1 is an ORF, with its function uncertain. The CDR3 is made up of 20 amino acids. The V segment lost 3 bases and the J segment 0 bases; nucleotides outside the gene matches: 12.

The V call is TRBV6-5, the J call TRBJ1-6; D gene uncertain. V was clipped by 2 bases and J by 10 bases, with 12 bases between them. This CDR3 is built from 14 residues. The germline gives CDR1 MNHEY, CDR2 SVGAGI. Here the CDR3 DNA reads TGTGCCAGCAGTTACACCTCGGGGAGCTCACCCCTCCACTTT. This codes for CASSYTSGSSPLHF.

The DNA of the CDR3 is TGTGCCAGCAGCGTGTCTACAGTTAATTGGGGCTACACCTTC. It codes for CASSVSTVNWGYTF. The chain combines TRBV9 with TRBJ1-2; D call uncertain. This CDR3 contains 14 residues. The V end was cut by 2 bases, the J end by 8 bases, with 16 bases between. Germline CDR1 and CDR2: SGDLS and YYNGEE.